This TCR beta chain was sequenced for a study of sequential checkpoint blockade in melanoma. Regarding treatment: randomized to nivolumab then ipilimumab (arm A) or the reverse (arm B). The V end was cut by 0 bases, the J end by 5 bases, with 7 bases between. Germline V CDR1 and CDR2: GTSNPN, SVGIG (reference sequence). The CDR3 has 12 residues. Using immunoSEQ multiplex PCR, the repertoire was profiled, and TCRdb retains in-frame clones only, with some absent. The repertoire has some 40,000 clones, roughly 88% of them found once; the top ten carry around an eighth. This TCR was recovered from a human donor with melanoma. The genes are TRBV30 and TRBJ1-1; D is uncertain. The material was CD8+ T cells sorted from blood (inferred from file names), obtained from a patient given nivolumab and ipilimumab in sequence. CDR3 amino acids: CAWSVTGTEAFF. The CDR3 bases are TGTGCCTGGAGTGTAACGGGAACTGAAGCTTTCTTT.